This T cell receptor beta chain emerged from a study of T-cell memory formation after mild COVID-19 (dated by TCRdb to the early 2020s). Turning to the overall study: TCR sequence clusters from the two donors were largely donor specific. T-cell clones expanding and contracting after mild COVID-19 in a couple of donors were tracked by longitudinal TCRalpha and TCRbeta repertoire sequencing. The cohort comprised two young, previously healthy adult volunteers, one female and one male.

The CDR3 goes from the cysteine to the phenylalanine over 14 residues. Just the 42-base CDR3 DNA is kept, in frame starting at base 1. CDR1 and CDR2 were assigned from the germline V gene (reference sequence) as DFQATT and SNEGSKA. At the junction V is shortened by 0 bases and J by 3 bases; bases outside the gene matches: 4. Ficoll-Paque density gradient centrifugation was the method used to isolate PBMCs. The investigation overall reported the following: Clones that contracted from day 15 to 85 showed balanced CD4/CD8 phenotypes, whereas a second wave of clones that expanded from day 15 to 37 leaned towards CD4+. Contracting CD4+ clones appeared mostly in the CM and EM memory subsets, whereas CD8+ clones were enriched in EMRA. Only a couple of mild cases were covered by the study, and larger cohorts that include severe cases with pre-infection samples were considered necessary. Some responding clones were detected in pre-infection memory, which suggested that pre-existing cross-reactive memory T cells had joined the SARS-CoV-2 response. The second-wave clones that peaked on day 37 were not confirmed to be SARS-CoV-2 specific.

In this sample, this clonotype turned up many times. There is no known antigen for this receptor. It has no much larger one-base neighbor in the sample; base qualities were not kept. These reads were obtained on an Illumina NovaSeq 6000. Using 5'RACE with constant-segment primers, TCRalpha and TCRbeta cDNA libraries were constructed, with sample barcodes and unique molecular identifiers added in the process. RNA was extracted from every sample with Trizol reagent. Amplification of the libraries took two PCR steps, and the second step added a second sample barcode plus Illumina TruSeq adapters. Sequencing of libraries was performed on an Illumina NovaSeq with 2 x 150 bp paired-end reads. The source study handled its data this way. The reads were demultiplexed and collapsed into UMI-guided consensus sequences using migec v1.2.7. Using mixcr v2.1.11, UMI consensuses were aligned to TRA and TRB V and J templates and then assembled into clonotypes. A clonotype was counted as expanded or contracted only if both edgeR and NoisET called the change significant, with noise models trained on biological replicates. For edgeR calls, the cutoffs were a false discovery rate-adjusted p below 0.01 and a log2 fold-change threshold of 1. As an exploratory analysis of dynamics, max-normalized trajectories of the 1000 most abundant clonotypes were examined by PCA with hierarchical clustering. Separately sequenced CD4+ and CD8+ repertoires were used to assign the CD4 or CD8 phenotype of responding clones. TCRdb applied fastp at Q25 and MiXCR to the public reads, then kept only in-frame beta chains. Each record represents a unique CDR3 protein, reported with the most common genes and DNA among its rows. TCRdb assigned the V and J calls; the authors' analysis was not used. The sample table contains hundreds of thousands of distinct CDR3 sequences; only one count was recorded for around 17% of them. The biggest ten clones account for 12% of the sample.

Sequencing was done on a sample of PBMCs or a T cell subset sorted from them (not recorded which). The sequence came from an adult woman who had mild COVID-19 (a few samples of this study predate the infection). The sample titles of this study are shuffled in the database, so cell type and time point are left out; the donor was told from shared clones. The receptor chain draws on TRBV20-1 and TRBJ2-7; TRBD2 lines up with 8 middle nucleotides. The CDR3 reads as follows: CSARDGTSDYEQYF. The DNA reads TGCAGTGCTAGAGATGGGACTAGTGACTACGAGCAGTACTTC.